This TCR beta chain emerged from a study of shared clonotypes between healthy human individuals. Only in-frame clones appear in the TCRdb table, and some are missing; sequencing was by immunoSEQ multiplex PCR. This sample has more than 900,000 clones, with around 78% found just once. Trimming left V 0 bases short and J 7 bases short, with 12 bases between. Germline lookup yields CDR1 LGHNA and CDR2 YSLEER. This CDR3 region has 14 residues. About this clone: Antigen: not known.

Study results and limitations: A generally larger estimated richness was seen in naive subsets than in memory subsets. With a handful of donors compared, roughly 4.9% of naive CD4 clonotypes were shared.

Adult donors, all healthy and HIV-negative, had no recent acute infections or vaccinations. The sample was memory CD4+ T cells from PBMCs. Subset described: CD45RA-negative fraction. The chain carries TRBV4-3 and TRBJ1-1, with D perhaps TRBD1 (5 bases). The TCR sequence derives from a man aged 18 to 35 in good health. Some clones in this sample may be carry-over from other donors' samples. CDR3 in amino acids: CASSQELWGGEAFF. The CDR3 bases are TGCGCCAGCAGCCAAGAGTTATGGGGGGGTGAAGCTTTCTTT.